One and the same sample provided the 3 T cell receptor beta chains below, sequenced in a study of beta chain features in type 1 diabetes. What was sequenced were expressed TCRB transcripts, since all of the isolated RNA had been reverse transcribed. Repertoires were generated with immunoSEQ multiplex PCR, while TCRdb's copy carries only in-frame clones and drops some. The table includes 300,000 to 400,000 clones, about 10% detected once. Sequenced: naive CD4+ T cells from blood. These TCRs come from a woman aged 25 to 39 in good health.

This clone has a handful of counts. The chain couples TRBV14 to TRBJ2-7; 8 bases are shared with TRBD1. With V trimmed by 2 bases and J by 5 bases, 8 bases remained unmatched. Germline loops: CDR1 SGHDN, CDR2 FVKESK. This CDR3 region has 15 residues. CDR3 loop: CASSQPGQVFDEQYF. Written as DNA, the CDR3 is TGTGCCAGCAGCCAACCGGGACAGGTTTTCGACGAGCAGTACTTC.

The CDR3 loop reads CASRPRTGGYEQYF. The CDR3 DNA reads TGTGCCAGCAGGCCGAGGACAGGGGGTTACGAGCAGTACTTC. The V and J genes are TRBV7-2 and TRBJ2-7; 10 bases agree with TRBD1. Germline trimming cut 6 bases from V and 4 bases from J; bases unmatched to any gene: 6. Germline lookup yields CDR1 SGHTA and CDR2 FQGNSA. CDR3 length: 14 residues.

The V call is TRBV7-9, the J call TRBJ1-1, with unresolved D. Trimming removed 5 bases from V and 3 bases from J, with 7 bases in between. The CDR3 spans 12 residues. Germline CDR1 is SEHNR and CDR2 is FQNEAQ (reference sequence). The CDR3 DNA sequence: TGTGCCAGCAGCCTGGAGGACACTGAAGCTTTCTTT. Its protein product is CASSLEDTEAFF.